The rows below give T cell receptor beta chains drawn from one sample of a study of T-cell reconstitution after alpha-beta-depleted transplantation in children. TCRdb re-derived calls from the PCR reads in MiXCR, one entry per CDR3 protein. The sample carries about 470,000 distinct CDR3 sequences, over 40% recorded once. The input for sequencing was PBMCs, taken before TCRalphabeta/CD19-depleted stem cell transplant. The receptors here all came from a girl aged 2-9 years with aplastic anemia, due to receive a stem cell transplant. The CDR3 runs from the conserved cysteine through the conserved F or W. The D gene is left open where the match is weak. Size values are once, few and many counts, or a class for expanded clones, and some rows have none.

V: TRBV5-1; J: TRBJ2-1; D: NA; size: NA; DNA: TGCGCCAGCAGCCCCCAGGGGGGTGGCAGCCATGAGCAGTTCTTC; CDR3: CASSPQGGGSHEQFF
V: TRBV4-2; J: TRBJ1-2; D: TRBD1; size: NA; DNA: TGTGCCAGCAGCCAAGCCTCTACAGGGGGCTATGGCTACACCTTC; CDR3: CASSQASTGGYGYTF
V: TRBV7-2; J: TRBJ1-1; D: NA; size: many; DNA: TGTGCCAGCAGCTCAATACAGGGAGTGGGAGCTTTCTTT; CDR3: CASSSIQGVGAFF
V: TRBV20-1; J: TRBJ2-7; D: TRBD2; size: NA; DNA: TGCAGTGCTAGAGATTGGGCGGGAGGGCACGAGCAGTACTTC; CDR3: CSARDWAGGHEQYF
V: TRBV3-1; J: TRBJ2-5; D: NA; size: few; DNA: TGTGCCAGCAGCGCAACGGAGACCCAGTACTTC; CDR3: CASSATETQYF
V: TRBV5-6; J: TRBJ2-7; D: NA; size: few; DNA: TGTGCCAGCAGCTCCCCCCCCCAGGACGGCTACGAGCAGTACTTC; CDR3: CASSSPPQDGYEQYF
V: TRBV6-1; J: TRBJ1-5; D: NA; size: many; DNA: TGTGCCAGCACTAAAGCAGGGCCCCAGCATTTT; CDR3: CASTKAGPQHF
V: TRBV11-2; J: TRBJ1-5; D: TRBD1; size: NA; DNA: TGTGCCAGCAGCCTAGGGGGCTCGGGGCAGCCCCAGCATTTT; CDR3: CASSLGGSGQPQHF
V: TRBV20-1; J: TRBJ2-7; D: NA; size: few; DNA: TGCAGTGCTAAAGGGACACTCTCCTACGAGCAGTACTTC; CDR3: CSAKGTLSYEQYF
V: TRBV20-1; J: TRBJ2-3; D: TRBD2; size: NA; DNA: TGCAGTGCGCCATCGGGTAGCGGGGCAACAGATACGCAGTATTTT; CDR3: CSAPSGSGATDTQYF
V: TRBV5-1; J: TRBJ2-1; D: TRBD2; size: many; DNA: TGCGCCAGCAGTCGAGCGGGAGACTACAATGAGCAGTTCTTC; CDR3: CASSRAGDYNEQFF
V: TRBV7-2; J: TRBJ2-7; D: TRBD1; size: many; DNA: TGTGCCAGCAGCAACCGACAGGGGGTAGAGCAGTACTTC; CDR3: CASSNRQGVEQYF
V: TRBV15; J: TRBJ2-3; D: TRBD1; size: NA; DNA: TGTGCCACCAGCAGAGCCCTAGGGACAGGGGCGTATTTT; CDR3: CATSRALGTGAYF
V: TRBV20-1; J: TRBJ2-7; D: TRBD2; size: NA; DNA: TGCAGTGTTCGGACTAGCGGGATAAACTACGAGCAGTACTTC; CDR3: CSVRTSGINYEQYF
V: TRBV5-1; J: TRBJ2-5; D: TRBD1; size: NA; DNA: TGCGCCAGCAGCTCGGGGCAAGGGGGCGCAGAGACCCAGTACTTC; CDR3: CASSSGQGGAETQYF
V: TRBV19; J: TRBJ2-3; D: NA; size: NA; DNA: TGTGCCAGTAGTAACTACTTACGCACCGATACGCAGTATTTT; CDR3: CASSNYLRTDTQYF
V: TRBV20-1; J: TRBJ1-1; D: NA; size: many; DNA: TGCAGTGCTAGATCTCACGGGAGGTGGACTGAAGCTTTCTTT; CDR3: CSARSHGRWTEAFF
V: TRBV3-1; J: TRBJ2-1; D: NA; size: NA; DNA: TGTGCCAGCAGCCAAGTTTACCGTGAGGGCAATGAGCAGTTCTTC; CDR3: CASSQVYREGNEQFF
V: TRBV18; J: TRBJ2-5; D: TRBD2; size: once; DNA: TGTGCCAGCTCGCCACTCCTCCAACTAGCGGGGTTACAAGAGACCCAGTACTTC; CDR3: CASSPLLQLAGLQETQYF
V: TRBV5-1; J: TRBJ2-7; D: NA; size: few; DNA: TGCGCCAGCCGGGCCCGCTCCTACGAGCAGTACTTC; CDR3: CASRARSYEQYF
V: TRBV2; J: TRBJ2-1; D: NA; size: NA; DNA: TGTGCCAGCAGTGAACCCGGGACTTCCAATGAGCAGTTCTTC; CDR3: CASSEPGTSNEQFF
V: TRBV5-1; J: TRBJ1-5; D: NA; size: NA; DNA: TGCGCCAGCAGCGCGGATCCAGGGGGCAATCAGCCCCAGCATTTT; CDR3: CASSADPGGNQPQHF
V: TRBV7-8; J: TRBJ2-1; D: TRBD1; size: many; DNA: TGTGCCAGCAGCTTAGACCACAGGGGGAAAGGCAATGAGCAGTTCTTC; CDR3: CASSLDHRGKGNEQFF
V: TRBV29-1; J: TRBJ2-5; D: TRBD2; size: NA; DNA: TGCAGCGTTGAAGGGCGGGAGGACCCAGAGACCCAGTACTTC; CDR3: CSVEGREDPETQYF